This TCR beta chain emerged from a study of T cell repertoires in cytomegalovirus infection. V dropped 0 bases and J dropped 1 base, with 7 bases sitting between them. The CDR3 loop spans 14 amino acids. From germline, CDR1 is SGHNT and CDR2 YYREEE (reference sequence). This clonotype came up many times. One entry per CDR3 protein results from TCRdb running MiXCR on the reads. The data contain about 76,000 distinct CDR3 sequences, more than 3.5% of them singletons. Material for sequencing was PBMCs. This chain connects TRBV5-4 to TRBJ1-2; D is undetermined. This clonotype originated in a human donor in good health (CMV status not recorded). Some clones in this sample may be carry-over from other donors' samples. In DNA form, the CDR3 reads TGTGCCAGCAGCTTGGGTCAGAATAACTATGGCTACACCTTC. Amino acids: CASSLGQNNYGYTF.